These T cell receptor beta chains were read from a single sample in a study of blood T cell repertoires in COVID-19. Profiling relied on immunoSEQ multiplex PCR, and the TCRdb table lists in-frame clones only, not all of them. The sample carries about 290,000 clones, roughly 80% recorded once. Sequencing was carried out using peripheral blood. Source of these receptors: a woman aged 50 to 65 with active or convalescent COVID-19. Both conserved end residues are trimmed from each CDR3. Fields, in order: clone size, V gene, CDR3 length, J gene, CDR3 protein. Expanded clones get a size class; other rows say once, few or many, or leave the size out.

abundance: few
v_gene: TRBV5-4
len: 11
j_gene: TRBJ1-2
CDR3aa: ASSLVPGNGYT

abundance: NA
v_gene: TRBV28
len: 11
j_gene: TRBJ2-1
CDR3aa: ASSFRRAGEQF

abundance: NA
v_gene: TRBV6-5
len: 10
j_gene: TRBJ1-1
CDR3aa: ASRTQGTEAF

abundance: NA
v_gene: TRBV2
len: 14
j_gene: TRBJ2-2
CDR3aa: ASSGERQRWTGELF

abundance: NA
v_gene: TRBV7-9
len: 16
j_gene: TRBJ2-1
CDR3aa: APRAAGGPGSSYNEQF

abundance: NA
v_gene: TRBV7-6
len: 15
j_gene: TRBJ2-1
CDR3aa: ASSPGFGRARYNEQF

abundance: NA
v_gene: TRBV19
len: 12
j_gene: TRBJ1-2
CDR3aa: ASSMQGTNYGYT

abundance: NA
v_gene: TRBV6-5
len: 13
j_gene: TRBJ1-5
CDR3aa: ASRQQGASNQPQH

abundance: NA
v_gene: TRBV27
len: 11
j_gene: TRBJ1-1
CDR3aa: ASRTGGRTEAF

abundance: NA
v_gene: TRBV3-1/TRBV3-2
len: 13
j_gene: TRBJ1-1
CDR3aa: ASSRGELLNTEAF

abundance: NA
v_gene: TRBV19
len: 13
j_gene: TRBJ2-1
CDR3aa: ASSSRESSYNEQF

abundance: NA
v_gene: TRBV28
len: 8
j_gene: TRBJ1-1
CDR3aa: ASRSTKAF

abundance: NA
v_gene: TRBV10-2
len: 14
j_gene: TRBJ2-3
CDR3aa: ASSGGLAGAVDTQY

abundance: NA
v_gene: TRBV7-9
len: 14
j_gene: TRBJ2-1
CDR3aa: ASSPRLAGQYNEQF

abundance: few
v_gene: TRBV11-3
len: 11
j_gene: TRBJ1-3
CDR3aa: ASSTGTGNTIY

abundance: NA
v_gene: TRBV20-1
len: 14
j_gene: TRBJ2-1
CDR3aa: SASSGVWGGSNEQF

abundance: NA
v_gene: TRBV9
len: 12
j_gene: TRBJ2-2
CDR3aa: ASSALGGTGELF

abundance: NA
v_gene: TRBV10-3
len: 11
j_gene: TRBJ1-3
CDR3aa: AISGQGRNTIY

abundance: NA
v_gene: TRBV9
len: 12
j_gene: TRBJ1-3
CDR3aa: ASSVRGRSNTIY

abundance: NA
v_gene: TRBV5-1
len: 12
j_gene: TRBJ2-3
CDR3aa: ASSSRTGTDTQY

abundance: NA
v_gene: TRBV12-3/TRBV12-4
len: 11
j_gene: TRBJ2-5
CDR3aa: ASRAERRGTQY

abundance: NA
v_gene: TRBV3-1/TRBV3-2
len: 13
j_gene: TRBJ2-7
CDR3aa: ASSQDGRGRYEQY

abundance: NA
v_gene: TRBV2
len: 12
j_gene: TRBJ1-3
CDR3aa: ASSDRGQGNTIY

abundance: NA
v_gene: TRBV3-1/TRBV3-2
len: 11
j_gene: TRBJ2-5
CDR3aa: ASSLDSGGTQY

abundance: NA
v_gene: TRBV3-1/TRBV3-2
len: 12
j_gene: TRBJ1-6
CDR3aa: ASSRMGANSPLH

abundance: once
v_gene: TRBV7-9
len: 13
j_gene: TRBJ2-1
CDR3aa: ASSLFGLAGDEQF

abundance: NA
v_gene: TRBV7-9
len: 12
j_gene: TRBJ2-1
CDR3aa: ASSPTGLSNEQF

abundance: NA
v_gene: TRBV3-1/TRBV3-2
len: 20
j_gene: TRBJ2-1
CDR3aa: ASSWGLRRREGSKKSYNEQF

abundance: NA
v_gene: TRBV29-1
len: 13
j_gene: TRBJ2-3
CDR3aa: SVVGAPPSTDTQY

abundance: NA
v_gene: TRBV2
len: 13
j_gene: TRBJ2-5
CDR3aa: ASTGGRGPQETQY

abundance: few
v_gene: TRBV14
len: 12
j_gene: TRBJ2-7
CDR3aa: ASSQEIGAYEQY

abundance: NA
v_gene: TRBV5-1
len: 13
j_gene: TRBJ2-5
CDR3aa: ASSHSGAGEETQY

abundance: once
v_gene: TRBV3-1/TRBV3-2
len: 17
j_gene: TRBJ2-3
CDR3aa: ASSGSGLAGAPIVDTQY

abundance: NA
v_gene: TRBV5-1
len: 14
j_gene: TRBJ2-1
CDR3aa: ASLYDGTASYNEQF

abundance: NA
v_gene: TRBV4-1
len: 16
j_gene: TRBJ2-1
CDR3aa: ASSQDRTSGSLWNEQF

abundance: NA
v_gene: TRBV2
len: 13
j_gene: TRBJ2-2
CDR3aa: ASSAGGWNTGELF

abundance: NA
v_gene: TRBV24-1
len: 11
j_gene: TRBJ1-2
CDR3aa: ATSDSYGGGYT

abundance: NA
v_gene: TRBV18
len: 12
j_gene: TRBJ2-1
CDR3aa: ASSPFGGPQEPF

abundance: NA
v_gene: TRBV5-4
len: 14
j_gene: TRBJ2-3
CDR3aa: ASSIGRESHPDTQY

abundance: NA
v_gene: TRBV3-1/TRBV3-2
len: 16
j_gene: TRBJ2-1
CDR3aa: ASSQVFSPSGTYNEQF

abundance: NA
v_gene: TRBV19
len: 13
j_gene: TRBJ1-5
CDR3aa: ASSIRAGGGQPQH

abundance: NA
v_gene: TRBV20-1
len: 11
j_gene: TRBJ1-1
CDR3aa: SASGGLNTEAF

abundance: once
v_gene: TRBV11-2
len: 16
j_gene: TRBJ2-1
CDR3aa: ASSSGGIAGGPNNEQF

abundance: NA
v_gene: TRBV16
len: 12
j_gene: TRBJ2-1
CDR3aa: ASSQTRGYNEQF

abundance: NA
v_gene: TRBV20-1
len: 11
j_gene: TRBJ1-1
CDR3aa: SASSGGYTEAF

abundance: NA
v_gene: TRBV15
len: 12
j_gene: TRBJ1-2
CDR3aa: ATSRDGLNYGYT

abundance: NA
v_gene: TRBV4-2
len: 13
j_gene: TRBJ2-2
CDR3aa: ASSLVGGSAGELF

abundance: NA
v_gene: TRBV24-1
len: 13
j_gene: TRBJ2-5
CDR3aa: ATSDQGLGQETQY

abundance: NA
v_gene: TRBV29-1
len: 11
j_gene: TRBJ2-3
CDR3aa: SVVGQGTDTQY

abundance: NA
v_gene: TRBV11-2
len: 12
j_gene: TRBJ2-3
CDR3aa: ASSRSQGGDTQY

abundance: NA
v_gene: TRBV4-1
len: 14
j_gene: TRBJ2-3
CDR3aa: ASTRSGTGITDTQY

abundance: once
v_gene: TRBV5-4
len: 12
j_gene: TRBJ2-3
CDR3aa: ASRGQLSTDTQY